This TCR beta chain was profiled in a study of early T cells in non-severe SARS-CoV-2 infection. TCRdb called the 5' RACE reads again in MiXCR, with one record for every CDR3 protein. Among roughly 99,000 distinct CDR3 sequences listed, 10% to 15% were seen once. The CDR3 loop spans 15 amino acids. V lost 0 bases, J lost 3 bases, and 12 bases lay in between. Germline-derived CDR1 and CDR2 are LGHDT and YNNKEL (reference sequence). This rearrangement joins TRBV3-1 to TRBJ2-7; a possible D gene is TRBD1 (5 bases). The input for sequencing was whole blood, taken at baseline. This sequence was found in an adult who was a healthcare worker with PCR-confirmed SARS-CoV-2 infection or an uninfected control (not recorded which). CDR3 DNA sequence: TGTGCCAGCAGCCAAGAAGGACACCCCTTCTACGAGCAGTACTTC. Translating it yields CASSQEGHPFYEQYF.